This T cell receptor (beta chain) was sequenced during a study of human T cells and chemical hapten exposure. The CDR3 runs 13 residues. V was trimmed by 0 bases and J by 5 bases, leaving 8 bases between them. Germline-derived CDR1 and CDR2 are DFQATT and SNEGSKA (reference sequence). TCRdb itself ran the RACE reads through MiXCR, one entry per CDR3 protein. Of some 180,000 distinct CDR3 sequences listed, under 25% are singletons. The time point: patch test 1, 2 weeks after DPC sensitization. Treatment defined: therapeutic diphenylcyclopropenone sensitization with weekly scalp DPC. In every case, blood was obtained before the patch test was applied.

This clonotype was obtained from a woman in her forties or fifties with alopecia areata. Some clones in this sample may be carry-over from other donors' samples. The chain links TRBV20-1 to TRBJ1-5, with no clear D. The sample consisted of whole blood, taken in connection with sensitization to the hapten diphenylcyclopropenone (DPC). CDR3 DNA: TGCAGTGCTAGAGATAGGGAACATCAGCCCCAGCATTTT. It yields the protein CSARDREHQPQHF.